This entry is about one T cell receptor (beta chain). The sample's time point: recipient sample about 28 days before transplant, after cytoreduction. The protocol was immunoSEQ multiplex PCR, while the TCRdb copy is restricted to in-frame clones and leaves out a portion. The profile shows about 3,300 clones, 90% to 97% of them singletons. The source of the sample is a study of T cell clonotyping in hematopoietic cell transplantation. The CDR3 spans 13 residues. Germline V lookup: CDR1 SGDLS, CDR2 YYNGEE. With V trimmed by 2 bases and J by 7 bases, 5 bases remained unmatched. This chain uses TRBV9 with TRBJ2-5, with 7 bases aligning to TRBD2. This sequence originates from a woman aged 50 to 65 with chronic myeloid leukemia. Some clones in this sample may be carry-over from other donors' samples. The sample in question was peripheral blood mononuclear cells, obtained before stem cell transplant. Here the CDR3 reads CASSVGGDGTQYF. The CDR3 bases are TGTGCCAGCAGCGTTGGGGGGGACGGGACCCAGTACTTC.